This T cell receptor (beta chain) comes out of a study of CD8+ T cells in alopecia areata. Germline V gives CDR1 SGHAT, CDR2 FQNNGV. The CDR3 is made up of 15 amino acids. V was trimmed by 3 bases and J by 6 bases, leaving 15 bases between them. cDNA prepared by RNA extraction and subsequent reverse transcription served as the template for sequencing. Generated by immunoSEQ multiplex PCR, the TCRdb table keeps only in-frame clones and is missing some. The data contain about 160,000 clones, about three fifths of them singletons. The treatment is: oral pan-JAK inhibitor, 5-10 mg twice daily. This TCR was recovered from a human donor with alopecia areata. The V and J genes are TRBV11-2 and TRBJ2-1; either TRBD1 or TRBD2 may fit D (5 bases each). Source: CD4+ T cells sorted from blood, taken at week 4, from a patient treated with tofacitinib. The CDR3: CASSLRTGRSNEQFF. CDR3 DNA: TGTGCCAGCAGCTTGAGGACGGGGCGGTCCAATGAGCAGTTCTTC.